The next 17 T cell receptor beta chains were all read from a single sample in a study of beta chain features in type 1 diabetes. The whole isolated RNA underwent reverse transcription, so sequencing captured expressed TCRB transcripts. TCRdb keeps only in-frame clones here, not all; method: immunoSEQ multiplex PCR. The sample carries 360,000 or so clones, about 20% recorded once. Material: naive CD4+ T cells from blood. Receptor source: a woman between 18 and 29 years old in good health.

The gene calls are TRBV2 and TRBJ1-1, with 7 bases identical to TRBD1. Per the germline V gene, CDR1 is SNHLY and CDR2 is FYNNEI. The CDR3 runs to 13 residues. V was pared by 7 bases and J by 4 bases, with 6 bases of the junction left unmatched. The chain's CDR3 is CASNPQGGTEAFF. CDR3 nucleotide sequence: TGTGCCAGCAACCCTCAGGGGGGCACTGAAGCTTTCTTT.

The rearrangement links TRBV19 to TRBJ1-5; TRBD1 is a possible D gene (6 bases). CDR3 length: 16 amino acids. V was trimmed by 3 bases and J by 8 bases, leaving 20 bases between them. Germline CDR1 reads LNHDA; CDR2 reads SQIVND (reference sequence). The CDR3 loop reads CASSMRPDSVAKPQHF. The CDR3 bases are TGTGCCAGTAGTATGAGGCCGGACAGCGTGGCGAAGCCCCAGCATTTT. The whole variable domain, remainder taken from reference TRBV19 and TRBJ1-5, is DGGITQSPKYLFRKEGQNVTLSCEQNLNHDAMYWYRQDPGQGLRLIYYSQIVNDFQKGDIAEGYSVSREKKESFPLTVTSAQKNPTAFYLCASSMRPDSVAKPQHFGDGTRLSIL.

This clone was counted between two and nine times. V is TRBV30 and J is TRBJ1-1, with TRBD1 matching over 7 bases. The CDR3 sequence is 15 residues long. The ends lost 3 bases at V and 1 base at J; junction bases unmatched: 8. Per germline, CDR1 GTSNPN and CDR2 SVGIG (reference sequence). As DNA, the CDR3 is TGTGCCTGGAGCGGGCTGGACAGGAGGAACACTGAAGCTTTCTTT. This codes for CAWSGLDRRNTEAFF.

The sample holds a few counts of this clone. The chain uses TRBV7-2 and TRBJ2-7; D is unclear. The CDR3 totals 16 residues. V was cut by 5 bases and J by 0 bases, with 17 bases left in between. CDR1 is SGHTA and CDR2 is FQGNSA in the germline V gene. DNA of the CDR3: TGTGCCAGCAGCGGGCGAATGGCTCCCGGCTCCTACGAGCAGTACTTC. Encoded protein: CASSGRMAPGSYEQYF.

V and J are TRBV29-1 and TRBJ2-5; the match to TRBD1 covers 9 bases. Germline V gene data show CDR1 as SQVTM and CDR2 as ANQGSEA. This CDR3 has 14 amino acids. J was trimmed by 4 bases and V by 8 bases; bases with no gene match: 11. The CDR3 loop is CSSNRGLGSETQYF. The CDR3 nucleotides are TGCAGCTCTAACAGGGGGCTGGGATCAGAGACCCAGTACTTC.

A few counts support this clone. The genes are TRBV18 and TRBJ2-7; D is perhaps TRBD1 (5 bases). Trimming left V 5 bases short and J 2 bases short, with 13 bases between. This CDR3 is built from 14 residues. Per the germline V gene, CDR1 is KGHSH and CDR2 is LQKENI. CDR3 in DNA: TGTGCCAGCTCATCTAACCCCAGGGCCTACGAGCAGTACTTC. Its translation: CASSSNPRAYEQYF.

This clone was seen a handful of times. The chain carries TRBV29-1 and TRBJ2-1, with TRBD2 matching over 10 bases. Unmatched junction bases numbered 5, after V lost 6 bases and J lost 0 bases. This CDR3 comprises 15 residues. The germline V gene has CDR1 SQVTM and CDR2 ANQGSEA. CDR3 DNA: TGCAGCGTCGGAGGACTAGCGGACTCCTACAATGAGCAGTTCTTC. Protein product: CSVGGLADSYNEQFF.

This clone was detected only a few times. J is TRBJ2-1 and V is TRBV9, with 7 positions matching TRBD2. Germline assignment: CDR1 SGDLS and CDR2 YYNGEE. This CDR3 is 17 amino acids long. Trimming removed 0 bases from V and 0 bases from J; junction bases left unmatched: 6. The CDR3 sequence is CASSVGLAQSSYNEQFF. The CDR3 nucleotides read TGTGCCAGCAGCGTAGGACTAGCCCAAAGCTCCTACAATGAGCAGTTCTTC.

This clone was counted a few times. The chain joins TRBV5-6 to TRBJ2-1, with 13 bases identical to TRBD2. CDR1 is SGHDT, CDR2 YYEEEE, per germline. The CDR3 is 17 residues long. V was clipped by 4 bases and J by 0 bases; unmatched bases: 4. The CDR3 bases are TGTGCCAGCAGCCGCCGGACTAGCGGGAGCTCCTACAATGAGCAGTTCTTC. Its protein is CASSRRTSGSSYNEQFF.

Here the CDR3 reads CASSTGGANYGYTF. DNA of the CDR3: TGTGCCAGCTCGACAGGGGGAGCTAACTATGGCTACACCTTC. The chain combines TRBV5-6 with TRBJ1-2; 9 nucleotides match TRBD1. The J segment lost 0 bases and the V segment lost 7 bases, leaving 4 bases of the junction unmatched. CDR1 is SGHDT, CDR2 YYEEEE, per germline. The CDR3 runs to 14 residues.

Only a few counts were recorded for this clone. The chain links TRBV30 to TRBJ1-1, with 7 bases that match TRBD1. The J segment lost 6 bases and the V segment lost 2 bases, leaving 9 bases of the junction unmatched. Per germline, CDR1 GTSNPN and CDR2 SVGIG (reference sequence). CDR3 size: 14 residues. The CDR3 sequence is CAWSRGGASAEAFF. In nucleotides, the CDR3 is TGTGCCTGGAGTCGAGGGGGCGCGTCCGCTGAAGCTTTCTTT. Full variable domain (remainder filled in from reference TRBV30 and TRBJ1-1): SQTIHQWPATLVQPVGSPLSLECTVEGTSNPNLYWYRQAAGRGLQLLFYSVGIGQISSEVPQNLSASRPQDRQFILSSKKLLLSDSGFYLCAWSRGGASAEAFFGQGTRLTVV.

This clone appeared a few times. The chain joins TRBV7-9 to TRBJ2-7; no definite D call. Germline CDR1 reads SEHNR; CDR2 reads FQNEAQ (reference sequence). CDR3 length: 14 residues. The V gene lost 5 bases and the J gene lost 0 bases, with 11 bases spanning the gap. The CDR3 DNA sequence: TGTGCCAGCAGCGGCCGAAGATACTCCTACGAGCAGTACTTC. As protein: CASSGRRYSYEQYF.

This clone came up a few times. The chain combines TRBV5-1 with TRBJ2-5; 14 bases are shared with TRBD2. This CDR3 is built from 17 residues. From germline, CDR1 is SGHRS and CDR2 YFSETQ. V was clipped by 2 bases and J by 7 bases; unmatched bases: 10. This CDR3 is CASSFGTSGSSRGTQYF. Here the CDR3 DNA reads TGCGCCAGCAGCTTCGGGACTAGCGGGAGTTCGAGGGGGACCCAGTACTTC.

The chain joins TRBV18 to TRBJ1-1; D ambiguous. Trimming pared 6 bases from V and 5 bases from J, leaving 22 bases between. Germline V gene sequence: CDR1 KGHSH, CDR2 LQKENI. This CDR3 comprises 16 residues. The CDR3 loop reads CASSPVYRRRGTEAFF. The CDR3 DNA reads TGTGCCAGCTCCCCCGTCTATCGGAGGAGAGGAACTGAAGCTTTCTTT.

For the CDR3, the DNA is TGTGCCAGCTCACGACTAGCGGATCACAATGAGCAGTTCTTC. This sequence encodes CASSRLADHNEQFF. This rearrangement joins TRBV18 to TRBJ2-1; 9 bases line up with TRBD2. CDR3 length: 14 amino acids. Germline CDR1 and CDR2: KGHSH and LQKENI. With 4 bases clipped from V and 5 bases from J, the junction kept 3 bases outside the gene matches. Complete variable domain (other parts from reference TRBV18 and TRBJ2-1): NAGVMQNPRHLVRRRGQEARLRCSPMKGHSHVYWYRQLPEEGLKFMVYLQKENIIDESGMPKERFSAEFPKEGPSILRIQQVVRGDSAAYFCASSRLADHNEQFFGPGTRLTVL.

This clone was picked up a small number of times. The chain uses TRBV7-9 and TRBJ1-2, with TRBD1 identical over 7 bases. The junction had 8 bases not matched to a gene; V was cut back by 0 bases and J by 10 bases. Germline CDR1 reads SEHNR; CDR2 reads FQNEAQ (reference sequence). This CDR3 spans 14 amino acids. CDR3 region: CASSLADRGLHYTF. As DNA, the CDR3 is TGTGCCAGCAGCTTAGCTGATAGGGGGCTACACTACACCTTC.

The gene calls are TRBV30 and TRBJ1-3, with a tentative D call TRBD1 (5 bases). V lost 3 bases, J lost 4 bases, and 10 bases lay in between. This CDR3 spans 13 amino acids. Germline V CDR1 and CDR2: GTSNPN, SVGIG (reference sequence). CDR3 nucleotides: TGTGCCTGGAGCACAGGAATAGGAAACACCATATATTTT. Protein sequence: CAWSTGIGNTIYF.